This T cell receptor beta chain was recovered during a study of T cell responses to AZD1222 COVID-19 vaccine. Looking at the study overall: Both about-4-week and about-12-week second-dose recipients were combined. Findings and limits, study-wide: Donors skewed white British and female; clonal diversity was possibly underestimated. With dominance at 160-218 and 743-854, vaccine-associated CD4 TCRs spanned spike.

As to this clone: Its matching antigen is unknown.

Trimming took off 2 bases at V and 5 bases at J, with 5 bases between the two ends. CDR1 is LNHDA and CDR2 is SQIVND in the germline V gene (reference sequence). This CDR3 has 12 residues. Method: immunoSEQ multiplex PCR; TCRdb's copy keeps in-frame clones and lacks some. This sample has 95,000 to 100,000 clones, with about 86% found just once. This clonotype was sampled from an adult in good health. The sample was peripheral blood, taken on day 0 of AZD1222 vaccination. The chain uses TRBV19 and TRBJ2-3; no firm D call. The CDR3 nucleotides are TGTGCCAGTAGTATATACAGAGATACGCAGTATTTT. Its protein product is CASSIYRDTQYF.